This entry is about one TCR beta chain. Seattle participants joined during active infection and were tracked over time. The data originate from a study of blood T cell repertoires in COVID-19. The wider study: From the United States, Italy and Spain came samples of acute and convalescent COVID-19.

Germline CDR1 is SGHAT and CDR2 is FQNNGV. J gave up 1 base and V 3 bases, and 10 bases lay outside the gene matches. The CDR3 runs to 18 residues. In the source study's methods: Reference gene primers were amplified, and this amplification served to estimate nucleated cell counts. The data were produced by immunoSEQ multiplex PCR, yet TCRdb's version contains in-frame clones alone and is incomplete. The DNA was the basis for D and trimming; V, J and clone size are from that table. The data contain some 46,000 clones, 70% to 90% of them singletons. The chain has TRBV11-2 and TRBJ2-5; 11 bases fit TRBD2. This sequence originates from a woman of 80 years or more with COVID-19, enrolled during active disease. Sequenced material: peripheral blood. CDR3 region: CASSFLRGLAGGQETQYF. CDR3 DNA: TGTGCCAGCAGCTTCCTACGTGGGCTAGCGGGAGGCCAAGAGACCCAGTACTTC.